These 11 T cell receptor beta chains were all obtained from the same sample, sequenced in a study of shared clonotypes between healthy human individuals. Measured with immunoSEQ multiplex PCR; TCRdb has only the in-frame clones, and not every one. The repertoire consists of about 470,000 clones, with roughly 77% occurring once and the leading ten covering over 10%. The sample comprised PBMCs. Source of these receptors: a woman aged 40 to 50 in good health. Some clones in this sample may be carry-over from other donors' samples.

The genes are TRBV11-2 and TRBJ2-5; TRBD2 matches 9 bases. The V segment lost 5 bases and the J segment 12 bases; nucleotides outside the gene matches: 4. CDR1 and CDR2 (germline): SGHAT, FQNNGV. The CDR3 has 11 amino acids. The CDR3: CASSKREAKYF. CDR3 nucleotide sequence: TGTGCCAGCAGCAAGCGGGAGGCTAAGTACTTC. The variable domain in full, with the rest retrieved from reference TRBV11-2 and TRBJ2-5, is EAGVAQSPRYKIIEKRQSVAFWCNPISGHATLYWYQQILGQGPKLLIQFQNNGVVDDSQLPKDRFSAERLKGVDSTLKIQPAKLEDSAVYLCASSKREAKYFGPGTRLLVL.

The chain's CDR3 is CASSTGLEHKFF. CDR3 sequence (DNA): TGTGCCAGCAGCACAGGACTAGAGCACAAGTTCTTC. The chain links TRBV27 to TRBJ2-1; 7 nucleotides line up with TRBD2. The CDR3 loop spans 12 amino acids. Germline V gives CDR1 MNHEY, CDR2 SMNVEV (reference sequence). After removal of 6 bases from V and 14 bases from J, the junction contained 10 bases not matched to a gene.

The chain is built from TRBV25-1 and TRBJ2-2, with 8 bases lining up with TRBD1. Germline trimming cut 2 bases from V and 1 base from J; bases unmatched to any gene: 3. Looked up from germline, CDR1 is MGHDK and CDR2 is SYGVNS. The CDR3 runs 16 residues. Here the CDR3 reads CASSENRGKNTGELFF. CDR3 in DNA: TGTGCCAGCAGTGAAAACAGGGGGAAGAACACCGGGGAGCTGTTTTTT.

The chain carries TRBV5-1 and TRBJ2-2; D could derive from TRBD1 or TRBD2 (5 bases each). The CDR3 has 15 amino acids. The germline gives CDR1 SGHRS, CDR2 YFSETQ. With 0 bases removed from V and 3 bases from J, the gap between germline ends came to 9 bases. The CDR3 sequence is CASSLALGDTGELFF. In DNA form, the CDR3 reads TGCGCCAGCAGCTTGGCACTGGGGGACACCGGGGAGCTGTTTTTT. The entire variable domain, with the rest obtained from reference TRBV5-1 and TRBJ2-2, is as follows: KAGVTQTPRYLIKTRGQQVTLSCSPISGHRSVSWYQQTPGQGLQFLFEYFSETQRNKGNFPGRFSGRQFSNSRSEMNVSTLELGDSALYLCASSLALGDTGELFFGEGSRLTVL.

V and J are TRBV19 and TRBJ1-1; D is unresolved. The CDR3 is 11 residues long. Germline lookup yields CDR1 LNHDA and CDR2 SQIVND (reference sequence). V was pared by 1 base and J by 10 bases, with 7 bases between. DNA of the CDR3: TGTGCCAGTAGTATAGGGAATCGAGCTTTCTTT. It codes for CASSIGNRAFF.

The J gene is TRBJ2-2, the V gene TRBV5-5, with 8 bases lining up with TRBD2. CDR3 length equals 17 residues. The junction had 5 bases not matched to a gene; V was cut back by 1 base and J by 0 bases. Germline loops: CDR1 SGHKS, CDR2 YYEKEE (reference sequence). The CDR3 is CASSLRTSQANTGELFF. The CDR3 DNA reads TGTGCCAGCAGCTTGCGGACTAGCCAAGCGAACACCGGGGAGCTGTTTTTT.

The chain has TRBV28 and TRBJ2-2; D ambiguous. Germline V gene data show CDR1 as MDHEN and CDR2 as SYDVKM. The CDR3 is 13 amino acids. V lost 5 bases and J 5 bases, leaving 9 bases between the germline ends. The CDR3 reads CASSKLVTGELFF. CDR3 in DNA: TGTGCCAGCAGTAAACTGGTTACCGGGGAGCTGTTTTTT.

This clone turned up a few times. The chain employs TRBV7-3 and TRBJ2-3, with 10 bases aligning to TRBD1. The germline V gene has CDR1 SGHTA and CDR2 FQGTGA. The CDR3 is 16 residues long. The ends lost 3 bases at V and 6 bases at J; junction bases unmatched: 9. The CDR3 reads CASSFSGQGYGDTQYF. In DNA, the CDR3 is TGTGCCAGCAGCTTTTCGGGACAGGGGTATGGCGATACGCAGTATTTT.

The chain employs TRBV28 and TRBJ2-5; D ambiguous. V lost 3 bases to trimming and J lost 1 base, with 6 bases between them. This CDR3 comprises 13 residues. Germline assignment: CDR1 MDHEN and CDR2 SYDVKM. The CDR3 sequence is CASSFGSQETQYF. The CDR3 DNA sequence: TGTGCCAGCAGTTTTGGCAGCCAAGAGACCCAGTACTTC. Together with reference TRBV28 and TRBJ2-5, the CDR3 gives the full variable domain: DVKVTQSSRYLVKRTGEKVFLECVQDMDHENMFWYRQDPGLGLRLIYFSYDVKMKEKGDIPEGYSVSREKKERFSLILESASTNQTSMYLCASSFGSQETQYFGPGTRLLVL.

Here the CDR3 DNA reads TGTGCCAGCAGCGCACCCTCGATCCCCTACGAGCAGTACTTC. This codes for CASSAPSIPYEQYF. This chain connects TRBV7-9 to TRBJ2-7; D gene uncertain. Germline CDR1 is SEHNR and CDR2 is FQNEAQ (reference sequence). V shed 5 bases and J shed 2 bases, with 13 bases lying between them. The CDR3 length is 14 residues.

This sequence joins TRBV27 and TRBJ2-7; D gene ambiguous. CDR3 length equals 16 residues. The germline V gene has CDR1 MNHEY and CDR2 SMNVEV (reference sequence). Trimming cost V 2 bases and J 0 bases, with 14 bases left between them. The CDR3 DNA follows: TGTGCCAGCAGTTTAAGGGCCGGCGTGCCCTCCTACGAGCAGTACTTC. It specifies CASSLRAGVPSYEQYF.